The 18 T cell receptor beta chains below all came from one sample that was sequenced in a study of human T cells and chemical hapten exposure. TCRdb itself ran the RACE reads through MiXCR, one entry per CDR3 protein. The data show roughly 39,000 distinct CDR3 sequences, 9.5% to 15% seen once. Time point reported: patch test 3, about 24 weeks after DPC sensitization. Treatment of the sample: therapeutic diphenylcyclopropenone sensitization with weekly scalp DPC. Total RNA extraction was carried out from unfractionated whole blood. The sequencing used whole blood, collected in connection with sensitization to the hapten diphenylcyclopropenone (DPC). The receptors were gathered from a woman aged 40 to 50 with alopecia areata. Some clones in this sample may be carry-over from other donors' samples.

This chain links TRBV7-6 with TRBJ2-1; TRBD2 agrees at 7 bases. The V gene end was trimmed by 1 base and the J gene end by 8 bases; junction bases not matched to a gene: 14. The CDR3 is 17 amino acids. The germline gives CDR1 SGHVS, CDR2 FNYEAQ. CDR3 protein: CASSLGVTGPRGDEQFF. CDR3 sequence (DNA): TGTGCCAGCAGCTTAGGAGTAACGGGCCCCCGGGGGGATGAGCAGTTCTTC.

This clonotype was counted a few times. This sequence joins TRBV21-1 and TRBJ2-1; TRBD1 is the table's D call, not checked against the DNA. TRBV21-1 is given as a pseudogene. This CDR3 region has 15 residues. The CDR3 sequence is CASMTPGTGAQFRFF. CDR3 nucleotides: TGTGCCAGCATGACCCCCGGGACAGGGGCGCAATTTCGGTTCTTC.

This clonotype has a handful of counts. V gene TRBV28 combines with J gene TRBJ2-3, with D hard to call. The ends were cut back, 5 bases at V and 2 bases at J, with 11 bases in the middle. The CDR3 is 14 amino acids. The germline CDR1 and CDR2 sequences are MDHEN and SYDVKM. CDR3: CASSTVELTDTQYF. In DNA, the CDR3 is TGTGCCAGCAGTACCGTTGAGCTCACAGATACGCAGTATTTT.

Many counts were recorded for this clonotype. The CDR3: CASSFRGTSGDNEQFF. CDR3 bases: TGTGCCAGCAGCTTCCGCGGGACTAGCGGAGACAATGAGCAGTTCTTC. The chain is built from TRBV7-2 and TRBJ2-1; 11 bases line up with TRBD2. CDR1 and CDR2 (germline): SGHTA, FQGNSA. The CDR3 is 16 residues long. With 3 bases clipped from V and 5 bases from J, the junction kept 6 bases outside the gene matches. The entire variable domain, with the rest obtained from reference TRBV7-2 and TRBJ2-1, is as follows: GAGVSQSPSNKVTEKGKDVELRCDPISGHTALYWYRQSLGQGLEFLIYFQGNSAPDKSGLPSDRFSAERTGGSVSTLTIQRTQQEDSAVYLCASSFRGTSGDNEQFFGPGTRLTVL.

This clonotype showed up just a few times. The gene calls are TRBV23-1 and TRBJ2-6; TRBD2 might be the D (7 bases). TRBV23-1 is marked as an open reading frame, function uncertain. This CDR3 is 18 amino acids long. With 3 bases removed from V and 0 bases from J, the gap between germline ends came to 15 bases. In nucleotides, the CDR3 is TGCGCCAGCAGTCAGATACAGGGAGGGTCCTCTGGGGCCAACGTCCTGACTTTC. This encodes CASSQIQGGSSGANVLTF.

This clonotype was found many times. The chain links TRBV28 to TRBJ2-7, with a tentative D call TRBD2 (5 bases). Germline lookup yields CDR1 MDHEN and CDR2 SYDVKM. The CDR3 contains 13 residues. V was trimmed by 2 bases and J by 3 bases, leaving 8 bases between them. DNA of the CDR3: TGTGCCAGCAGTTTAATAGGGAGCTACGAGCAGTACTTC. Translation gives CASSLIGSYEQYF.

This clonotype has a count of ten or more. V usage is TRBV4-1 and J usage is TRBJ2-3; TRBD2 might be the D (5 bases). The CDR3 runs to 15 residues. Trimming took 0 bases from V and 5 from J, leaving 12 bases between them. The germline CDR1 and CDR2 sequences are MGHRA and YSYEKL. The CDR3 coding sequence is TGCGCCAGCAGCCAAGATCGTGGGAGTTTAGATACGCAGTATTTT. It specifies CASSQDRGSLDTQYF.

This clonotype showed up many times. V is TRBV9 and J is TRBJ2-1, with 7 positions matching TRBD1. V lost 0 bases to trimming and J lost 6 bases; unmatched junction nucleotides: 3. Germline V gene sequence: CDR1 SGDLS, CDR2 YYNGEE. This CDR3 is 14 amino acids long. CDR3 amino acids: CASSVDTGVNEQFF. The DNA of the CDR3 is TGTGCCAGCAGCGTAGACACAGGGGTCAATGAGCAGTTCTTC.

The sample holds many counts of this clonotype. This rearrangement joins TRBV7-6 to TRBJ1-1, with D uncertain. Trimming removed 1 base at V and 0 bases at J, with 6 bases between. The CDR3 loop spans 14 amino acids. Germline V gives CDR1 SGHVS, CDR2 FNYEAQ. This CDR3 is CASSLGTVNTEAFF. Here the CDR3 DNA reads TGTGCCAGCAGCTTAGGGACTGTGAACACTGAAGCTTTCTTT. Full variable domain (missing parts from reference TRBV7-6 and TRBJ1-1): GAGVSQSPRYKVTKRGQDVALRCDPISGHVSLYWYRQALGQGPEFLTYFNYEAQQDKSGLPNDRFSAERPEGSISTLTIQRTEQRDSAMYRCASSLGTVNTEAFFGQGTRLTVV.

This clonotype was counted only a few times. The J gene is TRBJ2-3, the V gene TRBV7-2, with D maybe TRBD2 (5 bases). The V end was cut by 5 bases, the J end by 4 bases, with 16 bases between. CDR3 length: 15 amino acids. Germline assignment: CDR1 SGHTA and CDR2 FQGNSA. This CDR3 reads CASSLGSLGADTQYF. The CDR3 bases are TGTGCCAGCAGCCTAGGGTCCCTCGGGGCAGATACGCAGTATTTT. Variable domain in full (rest from reference TRBV7-2 and TRBJ2-3): GAGVSQSPSNKVTEKGKDVELRCDPISGHTALYWYRQSLGQGLEFLIYFQGNSAPDKSGLPSDRFSAERTGGSVSTLTIQRTQQEDSAVYLCASSLGSLGADTQYFGPGTRLTVL.

This clonotype was recorded many times. V is TRBV20-1 and J is TRBJ2-7; 9 nucleotides match TRBD2. Germline-derived CDR1 and CDR2 are DFQATT and SNEGSKA (reference sequence). Losses at the gene ends were 1 base for V and 2 bases for J; bases not matched to a gene: 6. CDR3 length equals 15 residues. CDR3 loop: CSARGVAGEPYEQYF. CDR3 bases: TGCAGTGCTAGAGGGGTAGCGGGGGAACCCTACGAGCAGTACTTC.

CDR3: CSVQTGGREQYF. In DNA, the CDR3 is TGCAGCGTGCAAACAGGGGGTAGGGAGCAGTACTTC. The chain combines TRBV29-1 with TRBJ2-7; 8 bases fit TRBD1. This CDR3 contains 12 residues. Germline trimming cut 6 bases from V and 7 bases from J; bases unmatched to any gene: 8. The V gene's germline CDR1 is SQVTM and CDR2 ANQGSEA.

This clonotype was observed many times. The rearrangement uses TRBV7-7 and TRBJ2-1; D remains unclear. The V end was cut by 1 base, the J end by 8 bases, with 9 bases between. This CDR3 is 13 amino acids long. The germline V gene encodes CDR1 SSHAT and CDR2 FNYEAQ (reference sequence). Here the CDR3 DNA reads TGTGCCAGCAGCTTAGTCTCCGACGATGAGCAGTTCTTC. It encodes CASSLVSDDEQFF.

The gene calls are TRBV11-3 and TRBJ2-2; TRBD1 matches at 7 bases. Trimming removed 8 bases from V and 3 bases from J; junction bases left unmatched: 6. There are 14 residues in the CDR3. Per the germline V gene, CDR1 is SGHNT and CDR2 is YENEEA. For the CDR3, the DNA is TGTGCCAGCGGTCGGGACAGACACACCGGGGAGCTGTTTTTT. Its protein is CASGRDRHTGELFF.

This clonotype was seen repeatedly, ten times or more. CDR3 bases: TGTGCCAGCAGCTGGGACTGGCCCTCCTACAATGAGCAGTTCTTC. It is translated as CASSWDWPSYNEQFF. The chain links TRBV5-5 to TRBJ2-1; weak D call: TRBD2 (6 bases). This CDR3 is built from 15 residues. V was clipped by 3 bases and J by 0 bases, with 10 bases between them. Germline CDR1 and CDR2: SGHKS and YYEKEE (reference sequence).

This clonotype has just a few counts. The chain couples TRBV5-1 to TRBJ2-1; 9 nucleotides line up with TRBD2. Per the germline V gene, CDR1 is SGHRS and CDR2 is YFSETQ. This CDR3 is built from 15 residues. The V segment lost 4 bases and the J segment 0 bases; nucleotides outside the gene matches: 2. The chain's CDR3 is CASSQAGGSYNEQFF. In DNA form, the CDR3 reads TGCGCCAGCAGCCAAGCGGGGGGCTCCTACAATGAGCAGTTCTTC.

This clonotype has a count of ten or more. The chain employs TRBV28 and TRBJ2-3; 8 positions match TRBD2. Germline CDR1 reads MDHEN; CDR2 reads SYDVKM. With V trimmed by 5 bases and J by 0 bases, 7 bases remained unmatched. This CDR3 region has 16 residues. The CDR3 bases are TGTGCCAGCAGTCCGTCAGCGGGAGTAAGCACAGATACGCAGTATTTT. It specifies CASSPSAGVSTDTQYF.

This clonotype came up a few times. The gene calls are TRBV2 and TRBJ2-5; 7 positions match TRBD2. CDR1 and CDR2 from the germline V gene are SNHLY and FYNNEI. Trimming took 7 bases from V and 9 from J; bases not matched to a gene: 23. The CDR3 consists of 17 residues. CDR3 residues: CASKDGRGEPTGKAQYF. The CDR3 nucleotides read TGTGCCAGCAAGGATGGCCGGGGGGAGCCCACGGGTAAGGCCCAGTACTTC.